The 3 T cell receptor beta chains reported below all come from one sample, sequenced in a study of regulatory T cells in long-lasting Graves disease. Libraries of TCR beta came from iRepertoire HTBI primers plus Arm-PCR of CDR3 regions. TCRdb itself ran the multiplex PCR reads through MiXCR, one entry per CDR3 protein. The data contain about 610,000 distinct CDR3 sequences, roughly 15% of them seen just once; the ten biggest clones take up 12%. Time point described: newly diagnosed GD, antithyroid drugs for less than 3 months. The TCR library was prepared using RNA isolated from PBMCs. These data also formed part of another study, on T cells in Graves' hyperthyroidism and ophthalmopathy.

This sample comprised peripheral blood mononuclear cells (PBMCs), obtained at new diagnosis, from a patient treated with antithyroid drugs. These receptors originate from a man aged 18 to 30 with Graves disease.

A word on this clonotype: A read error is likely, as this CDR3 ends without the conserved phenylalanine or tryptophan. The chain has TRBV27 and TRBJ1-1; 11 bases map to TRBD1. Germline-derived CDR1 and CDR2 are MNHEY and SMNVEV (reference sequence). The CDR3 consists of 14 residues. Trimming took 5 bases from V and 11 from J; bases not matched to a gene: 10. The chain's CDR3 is CASSPQTDRGQAFS. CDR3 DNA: TGTGCCAGCAGTCCCCAGACGGACAGGGGGCAGGCTTTCTCT.

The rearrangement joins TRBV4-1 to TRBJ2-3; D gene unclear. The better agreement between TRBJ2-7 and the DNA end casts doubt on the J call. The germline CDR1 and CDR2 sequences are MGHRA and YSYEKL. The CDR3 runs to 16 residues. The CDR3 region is CASSQEPGVYSYEQYF. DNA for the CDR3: TGCGCCAGCAGCCAAGAACCCGGCGTTTACTCCTACGAGCAGTACTTC.

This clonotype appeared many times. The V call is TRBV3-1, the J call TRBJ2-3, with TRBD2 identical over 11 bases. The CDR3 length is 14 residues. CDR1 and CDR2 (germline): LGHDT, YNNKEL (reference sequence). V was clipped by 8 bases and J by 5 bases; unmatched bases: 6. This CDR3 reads CASQLAGEVDTQYF. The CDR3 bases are TGTGCCAGCCAACTAGCGGGAGAGGTAGATACGCAGTATTTT.